This T cell receptor beta chain was found in a study of T-cell reconstitution after alpha-beta-depleted transplantation in children. The V segment lost 2 bases and the J segment 4 bases; nucleotides outside the gene matches: 13. CDR1 and CDR2 from the germline V gene are MDHEN and SYDVKM. This CDR3 is 18 amino acids long. This clonotype was picked up many times. TCRbeta library preparation incorporated unique molecular identifiers. TCRdb re-called the PCR reads with MiXCR, one entry per CDR3 protein. The sample carries hundreds of thousands of distinct CDR3 sequences, 9.5% to 13% recorded once. The receptor comes from a boy less than two years old with acute myeloid leukemia, due to receive a stem cell transplant. The sequencing here drew on PBMCs, taken before TCRalphabeta/CD19-depleted stem cell transplant. The rearrangement joins TRBV28 to TRBJ2-5; 10 nucleotides align to TRBD1. CDR3 coding DNA: TGTGCCAGCAGTTTAGGGCCGGGACAGGGGTCGATTGGAGAGACCCAGTACTTC. Its translation is CASSLGPGQGSIGETQYF.